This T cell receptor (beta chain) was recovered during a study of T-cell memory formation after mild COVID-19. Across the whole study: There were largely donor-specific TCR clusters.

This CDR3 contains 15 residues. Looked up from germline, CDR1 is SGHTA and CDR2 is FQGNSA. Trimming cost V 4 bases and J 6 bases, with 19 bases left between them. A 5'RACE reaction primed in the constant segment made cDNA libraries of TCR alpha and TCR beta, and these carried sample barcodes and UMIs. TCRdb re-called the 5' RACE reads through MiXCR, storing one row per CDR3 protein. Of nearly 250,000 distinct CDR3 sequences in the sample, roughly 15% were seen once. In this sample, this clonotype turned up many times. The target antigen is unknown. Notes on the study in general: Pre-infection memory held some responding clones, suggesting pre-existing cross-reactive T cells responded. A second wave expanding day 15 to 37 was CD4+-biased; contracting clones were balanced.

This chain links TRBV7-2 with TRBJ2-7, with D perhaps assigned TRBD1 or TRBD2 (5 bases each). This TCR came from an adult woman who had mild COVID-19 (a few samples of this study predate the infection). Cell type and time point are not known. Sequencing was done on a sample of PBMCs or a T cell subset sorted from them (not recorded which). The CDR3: CASSSSGTASGEQYF. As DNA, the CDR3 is TGTGCCAGCAGCTCTTCCGGGACGGCTTCGGGCGAGCAGTACTTC.